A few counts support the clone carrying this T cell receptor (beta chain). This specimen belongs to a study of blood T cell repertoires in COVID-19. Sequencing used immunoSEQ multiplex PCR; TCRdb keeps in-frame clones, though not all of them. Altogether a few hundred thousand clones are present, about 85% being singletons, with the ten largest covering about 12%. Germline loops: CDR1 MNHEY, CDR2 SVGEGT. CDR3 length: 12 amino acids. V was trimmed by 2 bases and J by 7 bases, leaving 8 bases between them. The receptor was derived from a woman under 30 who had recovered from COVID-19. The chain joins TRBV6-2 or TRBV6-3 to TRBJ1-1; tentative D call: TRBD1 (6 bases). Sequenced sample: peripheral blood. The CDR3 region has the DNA TGTGCCAGCAGTTACGGGGGCAGTGAAGCTTTCTTT. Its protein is CASSYGGSEAFF.